The 24 T cell receptor beta chains presented below share a single source sample, sequenced in a study of kidney transplant recipient with SARS-CoV-2 infection. TCRdb processed the reads anew with MiXCR; each CDR3 protein has one entry. The sample includes some 220,000 distinct CDR3 sequences, about 28% of them seen just once. The sequencing here drew on a blood sample, taken at baseline and on day 111 from a kidney transplant recipient. The receptors originated from a young adult male patient who had COVID-19 and was a kidney transplant recipient. Some T cells may be supplied by the graft donor.

A word on this clonotype: Being one base from a much bigger clone, this may be a read error. The chain couples TRBV29-1 to TRBJ2-5; 7 bases are shared with TRBD1. Germline V gene lookup returns CDR1 SQVTM and CDR2 ANQGSEA. CDR3 size: 12 residues. The CDR3 DNA sequence: TGCAGCGTTCAGACAGGGCAAGAGACCCAGTGCTTC. Protein product: CSVQTGQETQCF.

The V call is TRBV7-1, the J call TRBJ1-2, with D possibly matching TRBD1 (5 bases). TRBV7-1 is an ORF, with its function uncertain. Trimming shortened V by 5 bases and J by 4 bases, and 23 bases separated the two germline ends. The CDR3 is 17 amino acids. The CDR3 DNA follows: TGTGCCAGCAGCGGGGCGTGTCACGAGGGAAAGGCCTATGGCTACACCTTC. Residues: CASSGACHEGKAYGYTF.

On this clonotype itself: It may be a read error: a sequence one base away is much more abundant. The gene calls are TRBV7-9 and TRBJ2-4; D is unresolved. Germline assignment: CDR1 SEHNR and CDR2 FQNEAQ (reference sequence). The CDR3 spans 12 residues. Trimming left V 8 bases short and J 6 bases short, with 11 bases between. The CDR3 DNA sequence: TGTGCCAGCGGGTCGAACGGAAACATTCAGTACTTC. This gives the protein CASGSNGNIQYF.

Ten or more counts support this clonotype. V and J are TRBV3-1 and TRBJ2-2; D not resolved. This CDR3 region has 18 residues. V was trimmed by 4 bases and J by 5 bases, leaving 23 bases between them. The germline CDR1 and CDR2 sequences are LGHDT and YNNKEL (reference sequence). CDR3 sequence: CASSLPHPISGLTGELFF. The CDR3 DNA reads TGTGCCAGCAGCCTACCGCATCCCATTTCAGGCTTGACCGGGGAGCTGTTTTTT.

This clonotype was detected many times. The chain employs TRBV28 and TRBJ2-7, with 7 positions matching TRBD2. Losses at the gene ends were 7 bases for V and 0 bases for J; bases not matched to a gene: 6. The germline CDR1 and CDR2 sequences are MDHEN and SYDVKM. CDR3 length equals 14 residues. This CDR3 is CASTLPGGSYEQYF. The DNA for the CDR3 is TGTGCCAGCACCTTGCCGGGGGGCTCCTACGAGCAGTACTTC.

CDR3 residues: CASSRNAYRWKTYGYTF. CDR3 DNA: TGTGCCAGCAGTCGCAACGCTTACCGATGGAAGACCTATGGCTACACCTTC. The V gene is TRBV2, the J gene TRBJ1-2; D not certain. V lost 5 bases and J lost 4, with 23 bases in between. CDR3 length: 17 amino acids. CDR1 is SNHLY and CDR2 is FYNNEI in the germline V gene.

In regard to this clonotype: This could be a read error, since a much larger clone is one nucleotide away. This CDR3 reads CASSPRGKKLSYNEQFF. CDR3 in DNA: TGTGCCAGCAGCCCGAGGGGCAAAAAGCTCTCCTACAATGAGCAGTTCTTC. V usage is TRBV5-4 and J usage is TRBJ2-1; either TRBD1 or TRBD2 may fit D (5 bases each). Germline-derived CDR1 and CDR2 are SGHNT and YYREEE (reference sequence). CDR3 length: 17 amino acids. V was pared by 4 bases and J by 0 bases, with 17 bases between.

For this clonotype: A much larger clone is a single base away; this may be a read error. The CDR3, as DNA: TGTGCCAGCAGTTTAGAGCCGGTCTCCTGTAATTCACCCCTCCACTTT. Amino acid sequence: CASSLEPVSCNSPLHF. The V gene is TRBV27, the J gene TRBJ1-6; no firm D call. Germline CDR1 reads MNHEY; CDR2 reads SMNVEV (reference sequence). This CDR3 has 16 residues.

This chain connects TRBV7-9 to TRBJ2-5, with 15 bases fitting TRBD2. The CDR3 extends over 17 amino acids. V was pared by 6 bases and J by 2 bases, with 7 bases of the junction left unmatched. Germline CDR1 SEHNR, CDR2 FQNEAQ (reference sequence). The CDR3 loop is CASRLGTSGRKQETQYF. CDR3 in DNA: TGTGCCAGCAGACTCGGGACTAGCGGGAGGAAACAAGAGACCCAGTACTTC.

This clonotype has at least ten counts. J is TRBJ2-5 and V is TRBV6-5; 15 bases match TRBD2. Unmatched junction bases numbered 3, after V lost 4 bases and J lost 3 bases. This CDR3 region has 16 residues. Germline V gene sequence: CDR1 MNHEY, CDR2 SVGAGI. CDR3 DNA sequence: TGTGCCAGCAGTTGGACTAGCGGGAGGGCGAAAGAGACCCAGTACTTC. It encodes CASSWTSGRAKETQYF.

This clonotype was recorded at least ten times. The chain links TRBV7-9 to TRBJ2-7; D possibly corresponds to TRBD1 (5 bases). Germline V CDR1 and CDR2: SEHNR, FQNEAQ (reference sequence). This CDR3 contains 13 residues. The ends were cut back, 0 bases at V and 6 bases at J, with 9 bases in the middle. The CDR3, as DNA: TGTGCCAGCAGCTTAGCTCAGGGCCTCGAGCAGTACTTC. As protein: CASSLAQGLEQYF.

Concerning this clonotype: This could be a read error, since a much larger clone is one nucleotide away. The rearrangement links TRBV5-1 to TRBJ2-4, with D perhaps assigned TRBD1 or TRBD2 (5 bases each). Trimming stripped 4 bases from V and 4 bases from J, with 12 bases between. The CDR3 runs to 14 residues. Germline V gives CDR1 SGHRS, CDR2 YFSETQ. In DNA, the CDR3 is TGCGCCAGCAGCATGGACGGGGCTAAAAACATTCAGTACTTC. Residues: CASSMDGAKNIQYF.

With regard to this clonotype: A much larger clone differs by one base, so this may be a read error. The V call is TRBV3-1, the J call TRBJ1-1; D not certain. Germline CDR1 LGHDT, CDR2 YNNKEL (reference sequence). This CDR3 spans 17 amino acids. DNA of the CDR3: TGTGCCAACAGCCTTTTTATTCCCATTTCAATTCGCACTGAAGCTTTCTTT. Translating gives CANSLFIPISIRTEAFF.

This clonotype was detected many times. The rearrangement uses TRBV6-5 and TRBJ2-5, with 10 bases that match TRBD2. This CDR3 region has 17 residues. After removal of 8 bases from V and 4 bases from J, the junction contained 16 bases not matched to a gene. Germline loops: CDR1 MNHEY, CDR2 SVGAGI. The CDR3 DNA follows: TGTGCCAGCGCTTCCAGGGCCAGCGGGAGGGTTAGAGAGACCCAGTACTTC. Translated, it gives CASASRASGRVRETQYF.

In the case of this clonotype: This may be a read error: a much more frequent sequence differs by one nucleotide. Because the CDR3 is missing its conserved closing phenylalanine or tryptophan, this is likely a read error. The rearrangement uses TRBV11-3 and TRBJ2-1; TRBD1 might be the D (5 bases). Trimming removed 2 bases at V and 0 bases at J, with 8 bases between. The CDR3 is 15 amino acids. CDR1 is SGHNT, CDR2 YENEEA, per germline. In nucleotides, the CDR3 is TGTGCCAGCAGCTTACAGGGCAGCTCCTACAATGAGCAGTTCCTC. Encoded protein: CASSLQGSSYNEQFL.

Details on this clonotype: Just one base apart from a much larger clone, this may be a read error. This chain connects TRBV7-2 to TRBJ1-2, with D uncertain. Trimming left V 5 bases short and J 4 bases short, with 23 bases between. CDR1 SGHTA and CDR2 FQGNSA come from the germline V gene. The CDR3 has 17 residues. The CDR3 here is CASSRCYRDGKTYGYTF. The CDR3, as DNA: TGTGCCAGCAGCAGGTGCTACAGAGACGGAAAGACCTATGGCTACACCTTC.

A remark on this clonotype: A single base separates this from a much larger clone, so it may be a read error. The rearrangement links TRBV5-1 to TRBJ2-5; TRBD2 agrees at 7 bases. The assigned J gene may be wrong: the sequence end matches TRBJ2-7 better. The CDR3 covers 15 residues. Germline CDR1 reads SGHRS; CDR2 reads YFSETQ. Written as DNA, the CDR3 is TGCGCCAGCAGCTTGGCCTCTAGCGGCACCTACGAGCAGTACTTC. It is translated as CASSLASSGTYEQYF.

With respect to this clonotype: A read error may be the cause here, since a much bigger clone is one base away. The chain carries TRBV3-1 and TRBJ1-1; D remains unclear. CDR3 size: 17 residues. Germline CDR1 and CDR2: LGHDT and YNNKEL (reference sequence). The CDR3 DNA reads TGTGACAGCAGCATCCTACATCCCATTTCAATTCGCACTGAAGCTTTCTTT. Its translation is CDSSILHPISIRTEAFF. Drawing the rest from reference TRBV3-1 and TRBJ1-1, the complete variable domain is DTAVSQTPKYLVTQMGNDKSIKCEQNLGHDTMYWYKQDSKKFLKIMFSYNNKELIINETVPNRFSPKSPDKAHLNLHINSLELGDSAVYFCDSSILHPISIRTEAFFGQGTRLTVV.

In this sample, this clonotype turned up many times. The rearrangement links TRBV2 to TRBJ1-5; tentative D call: TRBD1 (6 bases). This CDR3 comprises 15 residues. V lost 8 bases to trimming and J lost 6 bases, with 20 bases between them. The germline V gene has CDR1 SNHLY and CDR2 FYNNEI. DNA for the CDR3: TGTGCCAGCGGCCCTCGCAGGGGCCGAGCTCAGCCCCAGCATTTT. Its protein product is CASGPRRGRAQPQHF.

Concerning this clonotype: A much larger clone sits a single nucleotide away, making a read error possible. The chain recombines TRBV20-1 with TRBJ2-3; TRBD2 matches at 10 bases. The tail of the sequence fits TRBJ2-7 better, so the J call may be wrong. This CDR3 contains 15 residues. CDR1 DFQATT and CDR2 SNEGSKA come from the germline V gene (reference sequence). The CDR3 here is CSAPRAGGLLAEQYF. DNA for the CDR3: TGCAGTGCACCTCGAGCGGGAGGGCTTTTGGCCGAGCAGTACTTC.

This clonotype showed up many times. The chain is built from TRBV4-3 and TRBJ2-1; 9 bases line up with TRBD2. The V gene end was trimmed by 0 bases and the J gene end by 4 bases; junction bases not matched to a gene: 4. Germline V CDR1 and CDR2: LGHNA, YSLEER. CDR3 length equals 16 residues. This CDR3 reads CASSQELAGQYNEQFF. CDR3 nucleotide sequence: TGCGCCAGCAGCCAAGAACTAGCGGGCCAATACAATGAGCAGTTCTTC.

This clonotype was seen at least ten times. The chain uses TRBV6-2 or TRBV6-3 and TRBJ2-5; D may be TRBD1 or TRBD2 (5 bases each). V lost 2 bases, J lost 4 bases, and 14 bases lay in between. CDR1 and CDR2 (germline): MNHEY, SVGEGT. The CDR3 totals 15 residues. The CDR3 region has the DNA TGTGCCAGCAGTTACGGGTTTGGGGGTACAGAGACCCAGTACTTC. Translation: CASSYGFGGTETQYF.

This clonotype was recorded at least ten times. J is TRBJ2-7 and V is TRBV27; TRBD2 aligns across 8 bases. J gave up 2 bases and V 3 bases, and 3 bases lay outside the gene matches. Germline lookup yields CDR1 MNHEY and CDR2 SMNVEV (reference sequence). The CDR3 sequence is 14 residues long. CDR3 in DNA: TGTGCCAGCAGTTTTCGGGGGGGAACCTACGAGCAGTACTTC. As protein: CASSFRGGTYEQYF.

This clonotype turned up a few times. The junction differs from germline at one of its ends, possibly a read error. The rearrangement uses TRBV30 and TRBJ2-2, with D perhaps TRBD1 or TRBD2 (5 bases each). The CDR3 is 13 residues long. Germline V gene sequence: CDR1 GTSNPN, CDR2 SVGIG (reference sequence). As DNA, the CDR3 is TGTGACTGGAGTAGGGGAGACACCGGGGAGCTGTTTTTT. Residues: CDWSRGDTGELFF.